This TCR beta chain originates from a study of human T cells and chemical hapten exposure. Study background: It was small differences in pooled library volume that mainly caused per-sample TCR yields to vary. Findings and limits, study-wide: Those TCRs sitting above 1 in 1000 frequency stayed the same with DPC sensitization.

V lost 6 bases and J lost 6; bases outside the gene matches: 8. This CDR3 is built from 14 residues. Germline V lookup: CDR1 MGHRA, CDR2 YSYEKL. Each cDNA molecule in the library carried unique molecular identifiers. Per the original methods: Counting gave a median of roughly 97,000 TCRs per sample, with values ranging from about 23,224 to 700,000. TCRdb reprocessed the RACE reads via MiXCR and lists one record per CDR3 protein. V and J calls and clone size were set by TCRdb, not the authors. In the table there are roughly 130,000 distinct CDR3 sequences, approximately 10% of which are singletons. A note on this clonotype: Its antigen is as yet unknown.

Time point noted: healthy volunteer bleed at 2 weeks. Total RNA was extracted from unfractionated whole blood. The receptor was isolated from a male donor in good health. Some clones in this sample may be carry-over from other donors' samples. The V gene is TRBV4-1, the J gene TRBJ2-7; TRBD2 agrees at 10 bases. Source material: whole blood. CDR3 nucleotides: TGCGCCAGCAGTCCAGCGGGAGGGGCACTCGAGCAGTACTTC. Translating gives CASSPAGGALEQYF.